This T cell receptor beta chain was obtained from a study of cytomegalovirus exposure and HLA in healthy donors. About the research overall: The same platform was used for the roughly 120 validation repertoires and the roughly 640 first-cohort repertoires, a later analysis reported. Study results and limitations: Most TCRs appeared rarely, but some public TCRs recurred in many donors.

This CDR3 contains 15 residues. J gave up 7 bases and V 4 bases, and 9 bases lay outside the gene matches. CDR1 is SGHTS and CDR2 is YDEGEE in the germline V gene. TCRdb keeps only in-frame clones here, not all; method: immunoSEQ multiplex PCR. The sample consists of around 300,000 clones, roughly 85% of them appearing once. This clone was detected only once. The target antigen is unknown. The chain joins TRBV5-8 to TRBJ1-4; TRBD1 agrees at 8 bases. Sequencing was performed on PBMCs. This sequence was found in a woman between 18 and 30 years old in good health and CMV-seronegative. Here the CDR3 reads CASSPSGGLGEKLFF. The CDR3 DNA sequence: TGTGCCAGCAGCCCATCAGGGGGCTTAGGTGAAAAACTGTTTTTT.